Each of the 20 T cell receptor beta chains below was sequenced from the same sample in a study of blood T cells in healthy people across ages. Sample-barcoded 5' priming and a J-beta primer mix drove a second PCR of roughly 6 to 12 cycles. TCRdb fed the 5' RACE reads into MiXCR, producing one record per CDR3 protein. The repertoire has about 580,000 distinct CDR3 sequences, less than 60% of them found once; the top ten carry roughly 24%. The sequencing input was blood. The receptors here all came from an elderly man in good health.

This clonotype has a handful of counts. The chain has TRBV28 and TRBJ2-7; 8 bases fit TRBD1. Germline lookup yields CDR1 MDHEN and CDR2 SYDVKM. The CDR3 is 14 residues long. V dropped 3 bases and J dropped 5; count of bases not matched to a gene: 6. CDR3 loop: CASSLLTGEDEQYF. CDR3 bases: TGTGCCAGCAGTTTGTTGACAGGGGAGGACGAGCAGTACTTC. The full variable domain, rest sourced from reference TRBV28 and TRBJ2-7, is DVKVTQSSRYLVKRTGEKVFLECVQDMDHENMFWYRQDPGLGLRLIYFSYDVKMKEKGDIPEGYSVSREKKERFSLILESASTNQTSMYLCASSLLTGEDEQYFGPGTRLTVT.

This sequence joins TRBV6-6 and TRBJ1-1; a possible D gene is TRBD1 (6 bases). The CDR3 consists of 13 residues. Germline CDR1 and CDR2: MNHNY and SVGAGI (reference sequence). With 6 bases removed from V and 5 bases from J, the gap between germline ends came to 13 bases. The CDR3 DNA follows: TGTGCCAGCAGGAGAGGGGGGCGAACTGAAGCTTTCTTT. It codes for CASRRGGRTEAFF.

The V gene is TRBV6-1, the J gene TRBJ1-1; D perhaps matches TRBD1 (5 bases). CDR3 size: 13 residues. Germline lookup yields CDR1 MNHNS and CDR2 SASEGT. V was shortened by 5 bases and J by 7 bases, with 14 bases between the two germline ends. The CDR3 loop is CASSPRGRGEAFF. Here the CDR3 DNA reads TGTGCCAGCAGTCCCCGGGGACGGGGTGAAGCTTTCTTT.

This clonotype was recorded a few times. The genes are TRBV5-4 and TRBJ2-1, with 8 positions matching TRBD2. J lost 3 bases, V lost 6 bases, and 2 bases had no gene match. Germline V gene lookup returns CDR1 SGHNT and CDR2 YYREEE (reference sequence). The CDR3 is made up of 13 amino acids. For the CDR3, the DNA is TGTGCCAGCAACCTAGCGGGCTACAATGAGCAGTTCTTC. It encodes CASNLAGYNEQFF.

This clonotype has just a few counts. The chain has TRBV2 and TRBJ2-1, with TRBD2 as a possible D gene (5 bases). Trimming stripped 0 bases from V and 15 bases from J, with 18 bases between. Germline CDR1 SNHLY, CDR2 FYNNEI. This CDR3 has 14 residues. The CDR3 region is CASSEAGQRTPGFF. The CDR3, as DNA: TGTGCCAGCAGTGAAGCGGGTCAGCGGACCCCGGGGTTCTTC.

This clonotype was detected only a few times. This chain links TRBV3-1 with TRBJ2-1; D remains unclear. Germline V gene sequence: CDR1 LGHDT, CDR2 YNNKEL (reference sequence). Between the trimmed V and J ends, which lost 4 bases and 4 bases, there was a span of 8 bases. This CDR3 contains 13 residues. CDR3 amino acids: CASSPASYNEQFF. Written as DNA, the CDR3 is TGTGCCAGCAGCCCCGCTAGTTACAATGAGCAGTTCTTC.

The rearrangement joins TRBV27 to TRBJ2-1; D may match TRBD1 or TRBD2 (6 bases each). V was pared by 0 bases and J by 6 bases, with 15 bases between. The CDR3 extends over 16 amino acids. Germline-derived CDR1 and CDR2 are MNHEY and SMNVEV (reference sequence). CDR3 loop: CASSLSWGAGLNEQFF. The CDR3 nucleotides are TGTGCCAGCAGTTTATCGTGGGGGGCGGGCCTCAATGAGCAGTTCTTC.

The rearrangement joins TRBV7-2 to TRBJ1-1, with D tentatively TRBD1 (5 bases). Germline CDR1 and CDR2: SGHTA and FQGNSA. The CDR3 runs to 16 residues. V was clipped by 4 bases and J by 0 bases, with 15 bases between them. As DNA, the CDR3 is TGTGCCAGCAGCTCCCCTCGGGGGACTCTGAACACTGAAGCTTTCTTT. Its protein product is CASSSPRGTLNTEAFF. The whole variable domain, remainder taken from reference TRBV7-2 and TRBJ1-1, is GAGVSQSPSNKVTEKGKDVELRCDPISGHTALYWYRQSLGQGLEFLIYFQGNSAPDKSGLPSDRFSAERTGGSVSTLTIQRTQQEDSAVYLCASSSPRGTLNTEAFFGQGTRLTVV.

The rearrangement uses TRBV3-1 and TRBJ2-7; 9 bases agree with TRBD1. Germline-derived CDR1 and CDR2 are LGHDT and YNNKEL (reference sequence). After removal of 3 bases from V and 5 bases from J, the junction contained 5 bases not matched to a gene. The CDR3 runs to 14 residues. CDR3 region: CASSQGYRGHEQYF. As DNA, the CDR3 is TGTGCCAGCAGCCAGGGGTACAGGGGGCACGAGCAGTACTTC.

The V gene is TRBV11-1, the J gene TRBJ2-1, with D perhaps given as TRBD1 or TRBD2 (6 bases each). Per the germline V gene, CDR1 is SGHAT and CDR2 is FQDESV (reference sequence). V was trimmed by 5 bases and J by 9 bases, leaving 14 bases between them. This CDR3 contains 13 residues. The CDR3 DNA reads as TGTGCCAGCAGCCCGGCTCGGGGGCGTGAGCAGTTCTTC. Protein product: CASSPARGREQFF.

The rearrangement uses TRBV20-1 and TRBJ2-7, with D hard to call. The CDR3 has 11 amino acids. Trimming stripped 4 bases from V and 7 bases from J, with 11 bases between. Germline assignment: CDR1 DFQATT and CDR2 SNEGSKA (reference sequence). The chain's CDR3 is CSAILNHEQYF. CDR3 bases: TGCAGTGCTATTCTGAATCATGAGCAGTACTTC.

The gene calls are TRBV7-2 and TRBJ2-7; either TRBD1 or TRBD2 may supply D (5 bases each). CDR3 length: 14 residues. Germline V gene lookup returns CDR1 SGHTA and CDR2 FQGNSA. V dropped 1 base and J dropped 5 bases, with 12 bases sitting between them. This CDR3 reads CASSLDGGMDEQYF. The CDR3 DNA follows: TGTGCCAGCAGCTTAGATGGGGGTATGGACGAGCAGTACTTC.

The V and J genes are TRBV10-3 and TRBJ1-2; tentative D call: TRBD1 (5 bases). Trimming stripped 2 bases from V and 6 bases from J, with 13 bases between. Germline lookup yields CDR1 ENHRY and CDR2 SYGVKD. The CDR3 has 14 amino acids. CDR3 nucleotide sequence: TGTGCCATCAGTGAGCCGGTTCAGGGCAATGGCTACACCTTC. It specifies CAISEPVQGNGYTF.

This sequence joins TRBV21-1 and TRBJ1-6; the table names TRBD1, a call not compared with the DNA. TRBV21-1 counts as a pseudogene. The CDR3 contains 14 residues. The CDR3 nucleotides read TGTGCCAGCAGCAGGGTCAGGGGTAATTCACCCCTCCACTTT. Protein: CASSRVRGNSPLHF.

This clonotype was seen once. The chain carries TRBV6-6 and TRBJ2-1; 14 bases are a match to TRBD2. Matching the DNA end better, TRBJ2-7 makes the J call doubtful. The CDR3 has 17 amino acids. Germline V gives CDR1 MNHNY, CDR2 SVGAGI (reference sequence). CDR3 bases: TGTGCCAGCAGGACTAGCGGGAGGGCCCGGGTCTACAATGAGCAGTACTTC. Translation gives CASRTSGRARVYNEQYF.

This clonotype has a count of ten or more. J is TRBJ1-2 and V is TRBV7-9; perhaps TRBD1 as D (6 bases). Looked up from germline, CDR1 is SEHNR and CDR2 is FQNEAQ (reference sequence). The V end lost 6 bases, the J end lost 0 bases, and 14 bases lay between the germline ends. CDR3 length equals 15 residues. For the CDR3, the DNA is TGTGCCAGCAGTTTTAGGGGGGGCTCTAACTATGGCTACACCTTC. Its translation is CASSFRGGSNYGYTF.

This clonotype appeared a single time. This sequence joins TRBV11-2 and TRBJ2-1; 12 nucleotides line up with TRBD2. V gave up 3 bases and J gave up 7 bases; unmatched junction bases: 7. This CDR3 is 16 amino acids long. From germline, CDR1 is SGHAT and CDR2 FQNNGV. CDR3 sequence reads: CASSFRSSGRGNEQFF. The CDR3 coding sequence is TGTGCCAGCAGCTTTAGGTCTAGCGGGAGGGGGAATGAGCAGTTCTTC.

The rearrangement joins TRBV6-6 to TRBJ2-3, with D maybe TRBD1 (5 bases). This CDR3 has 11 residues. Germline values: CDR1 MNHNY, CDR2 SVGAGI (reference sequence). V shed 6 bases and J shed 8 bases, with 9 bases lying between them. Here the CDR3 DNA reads TGTGCCAGCAGCCAAAGGGGTACGCAGTATTTT. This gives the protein CASSQRGTQYF.

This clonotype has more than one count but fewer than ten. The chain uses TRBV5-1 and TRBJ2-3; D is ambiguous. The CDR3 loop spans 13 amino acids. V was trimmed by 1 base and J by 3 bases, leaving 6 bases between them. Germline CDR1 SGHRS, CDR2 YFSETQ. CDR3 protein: CASSLSWTDTQYF. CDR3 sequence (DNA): TGCGCCAGCAGCTTGTCTTGGACAGATACGCAGTATTTT.

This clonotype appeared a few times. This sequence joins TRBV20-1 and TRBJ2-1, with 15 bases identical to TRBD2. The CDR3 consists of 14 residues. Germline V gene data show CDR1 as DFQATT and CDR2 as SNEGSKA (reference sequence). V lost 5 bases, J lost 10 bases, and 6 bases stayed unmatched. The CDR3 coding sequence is TGCAGTGCTGGACTAGCGGGAGGGTATGAGGAGCAGTTCTTC. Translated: CSAGLAGGYEEQFF.